This T cell receptor (beta chain) was recovered during a study of T-cell memory formation after mild COVID-19. With respect to this clonotype: Its antigen is unknown.

Study observations and caveats: Certain responding clones were present in pre-infection memory, suggesting participation of cross-reactive memory.

TCRdb used MiXCR to reprocess the 5' RACE reads, holding one entry per CDR3 protein. The sample contains roughly 340,000 distinct CDR3 sequences, about 16% of which appear only once. Between the trimmed V and J ends, which lost 0 bases and 8 bases, there was a span of 9 bases. Germline V lookup: CDR1 SGHDT, CDR2 YYEEEE. The CDR3 has 14 residues. The receptor was derived from a man younger than 30 who had mild COVID-19 (a few samples of this study predate the infection). Cell type and time point are not known. Sequencing was performed on PBMCs or a T cell subset sorted from them (not recorded which). This chain uses TRBV5-6 with TRBJ1-6; D uncertain. CDR3 sequence reads: CASSLEIDDSPLHF. CDR3 coding DNA: TGTGCCAGCAGCTTGGAGATAGATGATTCACCCCTCCACTTT.